The 24 T cell receptor beta chains in this list originate from one sample, sequenced in a study of cytomegalovirus exposure and HLA in healthy donors. With 60 Vbeta and 13 Jbeta primers, the PCR was carried out. Sequencing was performed with immunoSEQ multiplex PCR; in TCRdb, only in-frame clones are kept and a portion is missing. The table shows about 150,000 clones, with 75% to 85% occurring only once. The sequenced sample was PBMCs. These receptors came from a woman aged 25 to 39 in good health and CMV-seropositive.

V gene TRBV27 combines with J gene TRBJ1-1; TRBD1 aligns across 9 bases. Germline V CDR1 and CDR2: MNHEY, SMNVEV (reference sequence). With 8 bases clipped from V and 6 bases from J, the junction kept 10 bases outside the gene matches. The CDR3 extends over 14 amino acids. This CDR3 reads CASQIGQGYSEAFF. CDR3 DNA: TGTGCCAGCCAAATCGGACAGGGGTACTCTGAAGCTTTCTTT.

The V and J genes are TRBV11-1 and TRBJ1-2; no definite D call. Germline V lookup: CDR1 SGHAT, CDR2 FQDESV (reference sequence). Trimming removed 3 bases from V and 3 bases from J, with 17 bases in between. This CDR3 is 16 amino acids long. The CDR3 DNA sequence: TGTGCCAGCAGCTTCGGAGATAGGAGCGGCGACTATGGCTACACCTTC. Its protein is CASSFGDRSGDYGYTF.

The chain has TRBV12-2 and TRBJ1-5; the table's D call TRBD1 went unverified against the DNA. TRBV12-2 is a pseudogene locus. The CDR3 length is 14 residues. The CDR3 here is CASRQQGSNQPQHF. The CDR3 DNA reads as TGTGCAAGTCGCCAACAGGGGAGTAATCAGCCCCAGCATTTT.

To note about this clone: Compared with germline, one end of the junction differs, possibly owing to a read error. The chain uses TRBV11-3 and TRBJ1-1; the D gene is possibly TRBD1 (6 bases). The CDR3 consists of 13 residues. Per germline, CDR1 SGHNT and CDR2 YENEEA. The DNA for the CDR3 is TGTGCCAGCAGCTTAGATCAGTTGGGGGCGCCGAGCTTT. This sequence encodes CASSLDQLGAPSF.

A word on this clone: Compared with germline, one end of the junction differs, possibly owing to a read error. The J gene is TRBJ2-3, the V gene TRBV15, with D possibly TRBD1 on 6 matching bases. This CDR3 region has 13 residues. The germline CDR1 and CDR2 sequences are LNHNV and YYDKDF (reference sequence). CDR3: CATSGDRTHTQYF. The DNA of the CDR3 is TGTGCCACCAGCGGAGACAGGACACATACGCAGTATTTT.

V usage is TRBV2 and J usage is TRBJ1-5, with D perhaps matching TRBD1 (5 bases). Between the trimmed V and J ends, which lost 8 bases and 2 bases, there was a span of 16 bases. Germline V gene data show CDR1 as SNHLY and CDR2 as FYNNEI. CDR3 size: 15 residues. The CDR3: CASSSDQGGNQPQHF. The DNA for the CDR3 is TGTGCCAGCTCGTCGGATCAGGGCGGCAATCAGCCCCAGCATTTT.

This clone was seen a handful of times. The CDR3 nucleotides are TGCAGCGTTGCCCCCGGGACAGGGGGGAACGAGCAGTACTTC. Protein product: CSVAPGTGGNEQYF. The J gene is TRBJ2-7, the V gene TRBV29-1; 11 bases agree with TRBD1. With 4 bases clipped from V and 5 bases from J, the junction kept 7 bases outside the gene matches. Germline CDR1 is SQVTM and CDR2 is ANQGSEA. CDR3 size: 14 residues.

This chain's CDR3 is CASSPGQRGETQYF. CDR3 DNA: TGTGCCAGCAGCCCGGGACAGAGGGGGGAGACCCAGTACTTC. The chain carries TRBV5-4 and TRBJ2-5; 7 nucleotides agree with TRBD1. The CDR3 runs to 14 residues. J was trimmed by 5 bases and V by 4 bases; bases with no gene match: 8. The germline V gene encodes CDR1 SGHNT and CDR2 YYREEE (reference sequence). The whole variable domain, remainder taken from reference TRBV5-4 and TRBJ2-5, is ETGVTQSPTHLIKTRGQQVTLRCSSQSGHNTVSWYQQALGQGPQFIFQYYREEENGRGNFPPRFSGLQFPNYSSELNVNALELDDSALYLCASSPGQRGETQYFGPGTRLLVL.

The chain couples TRBV4-1 to TRBJ2-7; 9 nucleotides align to TRBD1. Trimming removed 2 bases from V and 7 bases from J; junction bases left unmatched: 6. The germline V gene encodes CDR1 MGHRA and CDR2 YSYEKL. CDR3 length equals 14 residues. This CDR3 is CASSQPGQGGEQYF. The CDR3 DNA sequence: TGCGCCAGCAGCCAACCGGGACAGGGTGGAGAGCAGTACTTC.

This CDR3 reads CASSSGLAYYTDTQYF. DNA for the CDR3: TGTGCCAGCAGTTCGGGACTAGCGTATTACACAGATACGCAGTATTTT. This sequence joins TRBV28 and TRBJ2-3; 10 nucleotides agree with TRBD2. V was clipped by 4 bases and J by 2 bases; unmatched bases: 6. The CDR3 extends over 16 amino acids. Germline loops: CDR1 MDHEN, CDR2 SYDVKM. The full variable domain, its missing parts supplied by reference TRBV28 and TRBJ2-3, is DVKVTQSSRYLVKRTGEKVFLECVQDMDHENMFWYRQDPGLGLRLIYFSYDVKMKEKGDIPEGYSVSREKKERFSLILESASTNQTSMYLCASSSGLAYYTDTQYFGPGTRLTVL.

V and J are TRBV27 and TRBJ1-5, with TRBD1 matching over 8 bases. This CDR3 has 16 amino acids. Germline V gene data show CDR1 as MNHEY and CDR2 as SMNVEV (reference sequence). V lost 5 bases, J lost 4 bases, and 10 bases stayed unmatched. The CDR3 region has the DNA TGTGCCAGCAGTCCATCACAGGGGGAATTAAATCAGCCCCAGCATTTT. The encoded protein is CASSPSQGELNQPQHF.

The chain uses TRBV30 and TRBJ1-3; TRBD1 matches at 7 bases. Trimming at V came to 2 bases and at J to 0 bases, leaving 10 bases not matched to a gene. The germline gives CDR1 GTSNPN, CDR2 SVGIG (reference sequence). The CDR3 covers 17 residues. The CDR3 DNA reads as TGTGCCTGGAGTAGGACAGGTTCTCCCCTCTCTGGAAACACCATATATTTT. Its translation: CAWSRTGSPLSGNTIYF.

This clone was seen once. The CDR3 region has the DNA TGTGCCAGCAGCTTAGGAGGACTCCCCCAAGAGACCCAGTACTTC. Translated: CASSLGGLPQETQYF. This chain connects TRBV7-6 to TRBJ2-5, with D perhaps TRBD2 (5 bases). The CDR3 length is 15 residues. The V gene's germline CDR1 is SGHVS and CDR2 FNYEAQ. V was pared by 1 base and J by 1 base, with 10 bases between.

CDR3 protein: CASSVPSAEAFF. CDR3 DNA sequence: TGTGCCAGCAGCGTACCTTCCGCTGAAGCTTTCTTT. The rearrangement uses TRBV9 and TRBJ1-1; no clear D gene. CDR1 is SGDLS and CDR2 is YYNGEE in the germline V gene. Trimming stripped 1 base from V and 6 bases from J, with 7 bases between. CDR3 length: 12 amino acids. Looking up the rest from reference TRBV9 and TRBJ1-1 gives the full variable domain: DSGVTQTPKHLITATGQRVTLRCSPRSGDLSVYWYQQSLDQGLQFLIQYYNGEERAKGNILERFSAQQFPDLHSELNLSSLELGDSALYFCASSVPSAEAFFGQGTRLTVV.

The chain has TRBV29-1 and TRBJ2-5; 10 positions agree with TRBD1. Germline CDR1 reads SQVTM; CDR2 reads ANQGSEA. The junction had 10 bases not matched to a gene; V was cut back by 6 bases and J by 6 bases. The CDR3 extends over 14 amino acids. The CDR3 spells CSVAIGTGEQTQYF. The CDR3 nucleotides are TGCAGCGTGGCCATAGGGACAGGGGAGCAGACCCAGTACTTC.

The gene calls are TRBV2 and TRBJ1-4, with 7 bases that match TRBD1. CDR1 SNHLY and CDR2 FYNNEI come from the germline V gene. The CDR3 is made up of 18 amino acids. V lost 0 bases to trimming and J lost 1 base; unmatched junction nucleotides: 8. The chain's CDR3 is CASSEALYRGGTNEKLFF. Here the CDR3 DNA reads TGTGCCAGCAGTGAAGCGTTGTACAGGGGAGGAACTAATGAAAAACTGTTTTTT.

This clone turned up a few times. The gene calls are TRBV19 and TRBJ1-3; a possible D gene is TRBD1 (5 bases). There are 12 residues in the CDR3. V was trimmed by 7 bases and J by 5 bases, leaving 9 bases between them. The germline V gene encodes CDR1 LNHDA and CDR2 SQIVND (reference sequence). DNA for the CDR3: TGTGCCAGTACCCGGGGGAGAAACACCATATATTTT. It specifies CASTRGRNTIYF.

The chain links TRBV2 to TRBJ2-5, with TRBD1 identical over 9 bases. Looked up from germline, CDR1 is SNHLY and CDR2 is FYNNEI. Unmatched junction bases numbered 9, after V lost 6 bases and J lost 4 bases. CDR3 length: 15 residues. CDR3 nucleotide sequence: TGTGCCAGCAGCAATAGGGGACAGGGTACAGAGACCCAGTACTTC. Protein sequence: CASSNRGQGTETQYF.

J is TRBJ2-3 and V is TRBV5-1, with 16 bases fitting TRBD2. V lost 1 base to trimming and J lost 4 bases; unmatched junction nucleotides: 3. This CDR3 spans 17 amino acids. Per germline, CDR1 SGHRS and CDR2 YFSETQ. Here the CDR3 DNA reads TGCGCCAGCAGCTTGCGGGGACTAGCGGGAGGGTCAGATACGCAGTATTTT. This translates into CASSLRGLAGGSDTQYF.

The chain combines TRBV30 with TRBJ2-3; 13 nucleotides agree with TRBD2. The CDR3 extends over 16 amino acids. V lost 4 bases to trimming and J lost 6 bases; unmatched junction nucleotides: 10. Germline V gene data show CDR1 as GTSNPN and CDR2 as SVGIG (reference sequence). The DNA of the CDR3 is TGTGCCTGGACCCTCGGACTAGCGGGAGAAGGTGATACGCAGTATTTT. It yields the protein CAWTLGLAGEGDTQYF.

This sequence joins TRBV5-4 and TRBJ2-3, with TRBD2 matching 11 bases. Germline assignment: CDR1 SGHNT and CDR2 YYREEE (reference sequence). V was clipped by 4 bases and J by 1 base; unmatched bases: 5. The CDR3 consists of 16 residues. CDR3 DNA: TGTGCCAGCAGCCCAATAGCGGGAGGGGGCACAGATACGCAGTATTTT. Translation: CASSPIAGGGTDTQYF.

This clone was found once. The V gene is TRBV29-1, the J gene TRBJ1-4; D unclear. V shed 1 base and J shed 10 bases, with 7 bases lying between them. This CDR3 is built from 11 residues. The germline gives CDR1 SQVTM, CDR2 ANQGSEA. CDR3 nucleotides: TGCAGCGTTGAAGGAGGTGGAAAACTGTTTTTT. Its translation: CSVEGGGKLFF.

The V gene is TRBV28, the J gene TRBJ1-3, with D possibly matching TRBD1 (6 bases). CDR1 and CDR2 from the germline V gene are MDHEN and SYDVKM. V was pared by 6 bases and J by 0 bases, with 12 bases between. The CDR3 spans 15 residues. CDR3 DNA sequence: TGTGCCAGCAGGTCCAGACAGGTCTCTGGAAACACCATATATTTT. Encoded protein: CASRSRQVSGNTIYF.

The CDR3: CASSYGAGVFDEQYF. The DNA for the CDR3 is TGTGCCAGCAGTTACGGGGCGGGGGTATTTGACGAGCAGTACTTC. The V gene is TRBV6-5, the J gene TRBJ2-7; TRBD2 aligns across 7 bases. V dropped 2 bases and J dropped 5; count of bases not matched to a gene: 9. This CDR3 has 15 amino acids. Germline V gives CDR1 MNHEY, CDR2 SVGAGI.